These T cell receptor beta chains were read from a single sample in a study of early T cells in non-severe SARS-CoV-2 infection. One entry per CDR3 protein results from TCRdb running MiXCR on the 5' RACE reads. The profile shows tens of thousands of distinct CDR3 sequences, under 10% of them singletons. The material sequenced was whole blood. These receptors came from an adult who was a healthcare worker with PCR-confirmed SARS-CoV-2 infection or an uninfected control (not recorded which). Both conserved end residues are part of each CDR3. A D gene is named only where the DNA matches it firmly. Clone size appears in some rows only: once, few, many, or a class for an expanded clone.

clone_size	d_call	v_call	j_call	cdr3_nt	cdr3_aa
NA	TRBD1	TRBV5-6	TRBJ2-3	TGTGCCAGCAGCTTGGAGGACAGGGATACGCAGTATTTT	CASSLEDRDTQYF
NA	NA	TRBV12-3/TRBV12-4	TRBJ1-1	TGTGCCAGCAGTTTACCGGGGACGGGGAACACTGAAGCTTTCTTT	CASSLPGTGNTEAFF
NA	NA	TRBV20-1	TRBJ2-5	TGCAGTGCTAGAGACAGGGTCGGGGAGACCCAGTACTTC	CSARDRVGETQYF
many	TRBD2	TRBV4-2	TRBJ2-3	TGTGCCAGCAGTCCCGTTATTAGCGGGATTATAGATACGCAGTATTTT	CASSPVISGIIDTQYF
few	TRBD2	TRBV20-1	TRBJ2-7	TGCAGTGCCTGGAGGCCCGGGAGGGCTAGAGAAGAGCAGTACTTC	CSAWRPGRAREEQYF
NA	NA	TRBV24-1	TRBJ2-7	TGTGCCACCAGTGATGGACTGATTTACGAGCAGTACTTC	CATSDGLIYEQYF
few	TRBD2	TRBV20-1	TRBJ2-3	TGCAGTGCTAGAGAGCCGGGATCTAGCGGTACGCAGTATTTT	CSAREPGSSGTQYF
few	TRBD2	TRBV18	TRBJ2-7	TGTGCCAGCTCACCAACTAGCGCCGCCTACGAGCAGTACTTC	CASSPTSAAYEQYF
NA	NA	TRBV7-3	TRBJ2-3	TGTGCCAGCAGCTTAAATCCCTACACAGATACGCAGTATTTT	CASSLNPYTDTQYF
NA	TRBD2	TRBV11-2	TRBJ2-7	TGTGCCAGCAGCTCCCCGGGGGGCGAGCAGTACTTC	CASSSPGGEQYF
few	NA	TRBV27	TRBJ1-1	TGTGCCAGCAGACAGAGGGGGGATCGCTCTGAAGCTTTCTTT	CASRQRGDRSEAFF
few	NA	TRBV2	TRBJ1-2	TGTGCCAGCACCAAGGACAGACTCTATGGCTACACCTTC	CASTKDRLYGYTF
NA	TRBD1	TRBV11-2	TRBJ2-1	TGTGCCAGCAGCCCCAATCGGGACAGAAGTAATGAGCAGTTCTTC	CASSPNRDRSNEQFF
NA	NA	TRBV28	TRBJ1-6	TGTGCCAGCAGTCTAAGGGCGAGCTCCTATAATTCACCCCTCCACTTT	CASSLRASSYNSPLHF
many	NA	TRBV7-2	TRBJ2-4	TGTGCCAGCAGCTTAGCTTCGGGCGGTCTAGCCAAAAACATTCAGTACTTC	CASSLASGGLAKNIQYF
many	TRBD2	TRBV27	TRBJ2-1	TGTGCCAGCAGTGGGGGACTAGCGGGAGAAGGAGAGCAGTTCTTC	CASSGGLAGEGEQFF
NA	TRBD1	TRBV5-4	TRBJ1-2	TGTGCCAGCAGCCTGACAGGGATCTATGGCTACACCTTC	CASSLTGIYGYTF
NA	TRBD1	TRBV12-3/TRBV12-4	TRBJ1-2	TGTGCCAGCAGTTTTAAAGCTTTCATTGGGACAGCTTATGGCTACACCTTC	CASSFKAFIGTAYGYTF
many	NA	TRBV4-1	TRBJ2-3	TGCGCCAGCAGCCAAGGGACGGCGGGAAGATACACAGATACGCAGTATTTT	CASSQGTAGRYTDTQYF
few	NA	TRBV14	TRBJ1-1	TGTGCCAGCAGCCAAGAGTATTACACTGAAGCTTTCTTT	CASSQEYYTEAFF
medium-sized	NA	TRBV27	TRBJ2-1	TGTGCCAGCAGTCTGGCGGGCTCCTACAATGAGCAGTTCTTC	CASSLAGSYNEQFF
many	NA	TRBV27	TRBJ1-1	TGTGCCAGCAGTTTGGGAGGGGGACACCTGAACACTGAAGCTTTCTTT	CASSLGGGHLNTEAFF
few	NA	TRBV7-2	TRBJ2-5	TGTGCCAGCAGCTCCGCGGTGGGGGAAGAGACCCAGTACTTC	CASSSAVGEETQYF
many	NA	TRBV28	TRBJ2-2	TGTGCCAGCAGTTTATTGCTCGGGGAGCTGTTTTTT	CASSLLLGELFF
NA	TRBD2	TRBV19	TRBJ2-7	TGTGCCAGTAGTAATGGGGGGGTCTACGAGCAGTACTTC	CASSNGGVYEQYF
NA	TRBD2	TRBV11-2	TRBJ2-3	TGTGCCAGCAGCCCAAGGACTAGCGGGGTCACAGATACGCAGTATTTT	CASSPRTSGVTDTQYF